This T cell receptor (beta chain) came from a study of cytomegalovirus exposure and HLA in healthy donors (dated 2017 in TCRdb). Study-wide context: An earlier analysis of more than 550 of the donors reported 250 to 300 Gb of sequence data and 117 million unique TCR beta sequences obtained from about 170 million T cells. Rather than drawing on any new phenotypic data, the later analysis identified candidate immune exposures from TCR beta sequences and the way those sequences occurred across donors. Alongside the repertoire data, information on donor age, sex, ethnicity and CMV serostatus was compiled. About 330 gigabases of sequencing data and 91 million or so unique TCR sequences made up an early release that covered 500 to 650 HLA-typed donors. The genetic ancestry cluster associated with self-reported Caucasian donors included 65% to 90% of the 350 to 500 genotyped donors. Typing coverage varied by locus: about 620-640 donors for A, B, C, DRB1 and DQB1; about 520 for DQA1; about 600 for DPA1; around 450 for DPB1. The study was designed to test whether signatures of past pathogen exposure could be identified by cataloging public T cell receptors. The study profiled the T cell repertoires of 500 to 800 subjects by immunosequencing and related them to cytomegalovirus serostatus. Because of strong linkage in the cohort, roughly five DR-DQ haplotypes were treated as single units for association and clustering. Every repertoire in the discovery cohort had been generated on one and the same sequencing platform. To predict cytomegalovirus infection status, the study combined high-throughput TCR immunosequencing, statistical association of individual TCRs with disease status, and machine learning. Genome-wide SNP genotypes for about three fifths of the 666 donors were used in a later genetic analysis, which treated that subset as a discovery cohort. An earlier analysis of more than 450 of the donors used high-throughput TCR beta sequencing to judge whether each TCR beta V gene segment behaved as functional or pseudogenic. In addition to the first cohort of approximately 650 subjects, a separate validation cohort of under 150 different subjects was used. HLA typing covered class I and class II loci at four-digit resolution. To study patterns of TCR occurrence, a later analysis re-analyzed previously published TCR beta repertoires from around 660 donors and added high-resolution HLA genotyping. Among approximately 370 genotyped donors of the cohort, an average of roughly 230,000 unique TCR beta nucleotide sequences was sequenced per donor, of which 15% to 20% were non-productive. On the study overall, not on this receptor specifically: According to a later genetic analysis, donors in an Asian-associated ancestry cluster had fewer N-insertions in productive TCRs than the approximately 650-donor mean. In an earlier analysis of 587 of the donors, most TCR beta V segments appeared in productive rearrangements about 90% or about 30% of the time, broadly matching IMGT annotations. The cohort was sequenced for TCR beta chains only, and without alpha or paired-chain data the features that could be detected were limited. While some public TCRs were present in many individuals, most TCR sequences turned up only very rarely across donors. The earlier analysis of some 540 of the donors excluded some 15 rarely observed V segments, including chromosome 9 orphons, because counts were too low. A later analysis found that HLA-associated TCR beta chains were more clonally expanded and had lower generation probabilities than equally common non-associated chains. The sequencing pipeline was judged likely to have produced a cluster of highly shared sequence variants as a technical artifact. Several of the top co-occurrence clusters appeared to be linked to parvovirus B19, influenza, CMV and Epstein-Barr virus, according to a later analysis. The authors suggested that the approach could potentially be extended to other disease states and immunological phenotypes. A further reported finding was that TCR beta sequences accurately predicted the HLA-A and HLA-B alleles for most subjects in the first cohort. A later analysis associated about 17,000 TCR beta sequences with specific HLA alleles at a false discovery rate of 0.05. A later genetic analysis associated a missense DCLRE1C variant with V-gene and J-gene trimming of TCR beta chains, and an independent cohort replicated the association. Three of the identified cytomegalovirus-associated TCR beta chains were confirmed in vitro to be specific for cytomegalovirus antigens. A later analysis found that most CMV-associated TCR beta chains appeared HLA-restricted, with HLA associations seemingly driven largely by CMV exposure. The study listed 164 TCR beta chains as associated with cytomegalovirus. The presence/absence analyses assumed that sequencing depth was roughly uniform across donors, and that assumption may not be true. According to a later analysis, TCR association rates differed among HLA loci, with DRB1 alleles showing the most associated TCRs and HLA-C alleles showing the fewest. Because HLA typing was missing for some donors at each locus, association tests included only the typed subset. Cytomegalovirus status was reported to be diagnosed by the classifier with high specificity and sensitivity in both the original and validation cohorts. For the cohort, immune exposure information was limited to CMV serostatus. Strong co-occurrence of HLA alleles, especially DR and DQ, made assigning TCR associations to individual alleles difficult. Some IMGT-functional V segments, including TRBV6-2 and TRBV6-3, could not be told apart with the 87-base-pair reads, so those segments were excluded. Linkage disequilibrium might explain the correlated functional status among segregating V segments, but an unknown experimental factor could not be ruled out.

In total, approximately 610 healthy bone marrow donors made up the cohort. Cohort members were all nominally healthy when sampled, although unrecorded immune exposures were likely present. The donor tested CMV seronegative and was one of the 352 seronegative cohort members. Every donor gave a peripheral blood sample, and the peripheral blood mononuclear cells from that sample were used for TCR beta sequencing. The Qiagen DNeasy Blood Extraction Kit was used to extract genomic DNA from the blood cell samples. Concerning this clone itself: No cognate antigen has been identified for it. Qualities for individual bases were not recorded, and no much larger clone is one base off.

Via the germline V gene, CDR1 is SGHDN and CDR2 FVKESK. V sheds 0 bases and J sheds 5 bases, leaving 7 bases between their ends. The CDR3 holds 14 amino acids from the cysteine to the phenylalanine. The retained sequence is limited to the CDR3, 42 bases, with the frame set at the first base. Libraries were built with the immunoSEQ multiplex PCR assay. A mixture of 60 forward primers for TCR Vbeta segments and 13 reverse primers for TCR Jbeta segments was used in the multiplex PCR. A multiplex PCR assay on genomic DNA amplified the CDR3 region of rearranged TCR beta genes. On the Illumina HiSeq System, the amplified TCR beta libraries were sequenced as 87-base-pair reads. Per the source publication's procedure: A later analysis tallied tens of millions of unique TCR beta chains across the roughly 610 repertoires, and some 12 million of those chains were shared by two or more donors. To remove PCR and sequencing errors, raw reads were error-corrected and collapsed into unique sequences using a nearest-neighbor algorithm that merged closely related sequences. To assign V, D and J gene segments, CDR3 sequences were aligned to IMGT reference sequences. Each retained sequence needed at least a six-nucleotide match to both a V gene segment and a J gene segment. Rearrangements were called productive when the CDR3 lacked stop codons and stayed in frame with V and J; all others were non-productive. Following IMGT convention, CDR3 was defined as the stretch from the second conserved V-encoded cysteine up to the conserved J-encoded phenylalanine. Sequences without an unambiguous match to a single V gene segment were excluded from the earlier analysis of several hundred of the donors. An earlier analysis of a few hundred of the donors classified V segments as functional when productive rearrangements were above 56.7% and as segregating when the standard deviation between donors was above 5%. To diagnose cytomegalovirus status from the catalog of TCR beta chain sequences, a statistical classification framework was built. In a later analysis, TCR nucleotide sequences were compared against IMGT/GENE-DB human TR gene sequences so that V and J genes could be assigned. A later analysis assigned CDR3 sequences and most-parsimonious VDJ recombination scenarios with the TCRdist pipeline. In a later analysis, each TCR beta chain was defined by its CDR3 amino acid sequence together with its V-gene family, and reads without a unique V-gene family were excluded. A later analysis removed 550 to 700 highly shared, low-generation-probability nucleotide sequences to deal with suspected cross-contamination and a sequencing artifact. A later analysis calculated a clonal expansion index for each public chain from normalized within-repertoire ranks of inferred template counts. Generation probabilities in a later analysis came from a VDJ recombination model fitted to out-of-frame rearrangements, and those results were checked against IGoR. A later analysis scored TCR-TCR, TCR-HLA and TCR-CMV co-occurrence with hypergeometric tests, applying a repertoire-size bias correction to TCR pairs. A later analysis estimated false discovery rates by permuting HLA or CMV assignments 20 times. In a later analysis, co-occurring TCRs were grouped with DBSCAN, and TCRdist sequence similarity was added when clustering was performed within HLA-allele-positive subsets. Repertoires with fewer than 30,000 or more than 120,000 public chains, plus five repertoires with anomalous nucleotide sharing, were excluded from co-occurrence clustering. Imported from immuneACCESS, the table was reduced by TCRdb to in-frame sequences with V and J called. These copies leave out some clones; in studies compared against another copy, an unresolved V gene accounts for under half, and the cause of the remainder is not known. V and J calls and clone size are as listed in that table; D and trimming were resolved from the DNA. Across this sample there are roughly 73,000 clones, with 65% to 85% seen only once. The top ten hold roughly 2.6% of the sample.

The chain employs TRBV14 and TRBJ2-2; no D gene can be assigned with confidence. Sequencing input: PBMCs. This receptor was obtained from a woman aged 45-60 years in good health and CMV-seronegative. Here is the DNA: TGTGCCAGCAGCCAAGAGTTCGGGACCGGGGAGCTGTTTTTT. It codes for CASSQEFGTGELFF. Where the CDR3 stops, the reference TRBV14 and TRBJ2-2 genes take over; the full variable domain is EAGVTQFPSHSVIEKGQTVTLRCDPISGHDNLYWYRRVMGKEIKFLLHFVKESKQDESGMPNNRFLAERTGGTYSTLKVQPAELEDSGVYFCASSQEFGTGELFFGEGSRLTVL.